This TCR beta chain was documented in a study of T cell repertoires in cytomegalovirus infection (dated by TCRdb to about 2019). About the full investigation: Recently identified HLA-C-restricted CMV epitopes, whose presentation resists viral immunomodulation, were targeted by peptide stimulations together with well-studied HLA-B-restricted epitopes. Donor HLA type was relevant to the analysis, because carriage of CMV infection together with the matching HLA type was indicated by public TCR beta signatures.

These reads were obtained on an Illumina HiSeq 1500. TCRdb's own reprocessing of the public reads used fastp at Q25 and MiXCR and kept productive beta chains. When rows share a CDR3 protein, they turn into one entry using the most common DNA and genes. Across this sample there are fewer than 1,000,000 distinct CDR3 sequences, with approximately 30% seen only once. The ten largest clonotypes hold under 15% of the sample. Explained via the paper, the treatment or condition label denotes: in vitro stimulation with specific CMV peptide epitopes to enrich CMV-specific T cells. What the study reported, not specific to this receptor: The ex vivo response was dominated by HLA-C-restricted CMV-specific TCR beta clonotypes, and the single most frequent clonotype in two of eight donors was supplied by these HLA-C-restricted clonotypes. In both this cohort and an independent roughly 400-donor cohort, the cumulative frequency of public TCR beta family members distinguished carriers of CMV infection plus the relevant HLA type.

From the cysteine through the phenylalanine, the CDR3 covers 14 amino acids. The read is trimmed to its CDR3 DNA, 42 bases read in frame from base 1. CDR1 and CDR2 are read off the germline V gene as SGHTA and FQGNSA. V is pared back by 5 bases and J by 2 bases, with 9 bases lying between the germline termini. Many counts were recorded for this clonotype. Its target antigen remains unknown. Per-nucleotide qualities are absent, and no much larger clonotype sits a single base away. This sequence originates from a human donor in good health (CMV status not recorded). Some clones in this sample may be carry-over from other donors' samples. The specimen was cultured CD8+ T cells from PBMCs, collected from culture after CMV antigen stimulation. The V and J segments used are TRBV7-2 and TRBJ2-2, and perhaps TRBD2 as D gene, on 6 matching bases. In nucleotides, the sequence is TGTGCCAGCAGCCTGGGGGGAAACACCGGGGAGCTGTTTTTT. The encoded protein is CASSLGGNTGELFF.